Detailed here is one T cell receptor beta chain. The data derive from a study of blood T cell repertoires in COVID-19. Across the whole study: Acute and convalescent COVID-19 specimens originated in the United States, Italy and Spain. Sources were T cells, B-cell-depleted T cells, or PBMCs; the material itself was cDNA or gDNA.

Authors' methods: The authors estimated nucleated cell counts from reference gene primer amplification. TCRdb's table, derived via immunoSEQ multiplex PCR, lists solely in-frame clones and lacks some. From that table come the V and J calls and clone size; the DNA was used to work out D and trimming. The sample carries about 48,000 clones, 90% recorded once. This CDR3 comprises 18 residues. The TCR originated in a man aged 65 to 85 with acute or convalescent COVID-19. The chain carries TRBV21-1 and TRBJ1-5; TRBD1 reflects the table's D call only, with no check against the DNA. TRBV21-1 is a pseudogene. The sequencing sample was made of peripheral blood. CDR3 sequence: CASSKSRTGPSSNQPQHF. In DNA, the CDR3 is TGTGCCAGCAGCAAATCCCGGACAGGGCCCAGTAGCAATCAGCCCCAGCATTTT.